This T cell receptor (beta chain) was recovered during a study of T cell clonotyping in hematopoietic cell transplantation. At the level of the study: Recipients' pretransplant samples followed cytoreduction. The study, taken as a whole, reports: At the given depth, recipient repertoires were over 95% de novo clonotypes.

The repertoire was sequenced with immunoSEQ multiplex PCR; TCRdb's copy has only in-frame clones and lacks some. The sample lists about 18,000 clones, approximately 85% seen once, with roughly 8% in the top ten. Turning to this clone: The antigen remains unidentified.

The sample's time point: recipient sample about 28 days before transplant, after cytoreduction. Samples: about 28 days before transplant, then days 30, 100 and 180 after. This clonotype was sampled from a man over 45 with acute myeloid leukemia. Some clones in this sample may be carry-over from other donors' samples. The sequences come from peripheral blood mononuclear cells, collected before stem cell transplant.

The CDR3 DNA is TGCGCCAGCAGCGCCCGGGGGGCCAACACAGATACGCAGTATTTT. Protein: CASSARGANTDTQYF. This chain links TRBV5-1 with TRBJ2-3; D might be TRBD2 (7 bases). V dropped 4 bases and J dropped 2 bases, with 14 bases sitting between them. Per germline, CDR1 SGHRS and CDR2 YFSETQ. CDR3 size: 15 residues.